This T cell receptor (beta chain) was observed in a study of early T cells in non-severe SARS-CoV-2 infection. Whole-study context: Sequencing of unsorted whole blood was done on bulk RNA, leaving chains unpaired. Regarding the study as a whole: VDJdb-based matching was biased toward anti-spike CD8 responses and missed private and CD4 specificities.

This CDR3 contains 12 residues. V was shortened by 3 bases and J by 3 bases, with 9 bases between the two germline ends. Germline values: CDR1 DFQATT, CDR2 SNEGSKA (reference sequence). This clonotype has only a few counts. What it binds is not known. Unique molecular identifier tags were affixed to discrete cDNA molecules. Each CDR3 protein is one row after TCRdb ran MiXCR on the 5' RACE reads. The data contain roughly 100,000 distinct CDR3 sequences, under 15% of them seen just once; the ten biggest clones take up approximately 6%. The rearrangement uses TRBV20-1 and TRBJ2-7; D gene unclear. This receptor was taken from an adult who was a healthcare worker with PCR-confirmed SARS-CoV-2 infection or an uninfected control (not recorded which). Sample: whole blood. The CDR3: CSARGPDYEQYF. The CDR3 DNA sequence: TGCAGTGCTAGGGGTCCAGACTACGAGCAGTACTTC.